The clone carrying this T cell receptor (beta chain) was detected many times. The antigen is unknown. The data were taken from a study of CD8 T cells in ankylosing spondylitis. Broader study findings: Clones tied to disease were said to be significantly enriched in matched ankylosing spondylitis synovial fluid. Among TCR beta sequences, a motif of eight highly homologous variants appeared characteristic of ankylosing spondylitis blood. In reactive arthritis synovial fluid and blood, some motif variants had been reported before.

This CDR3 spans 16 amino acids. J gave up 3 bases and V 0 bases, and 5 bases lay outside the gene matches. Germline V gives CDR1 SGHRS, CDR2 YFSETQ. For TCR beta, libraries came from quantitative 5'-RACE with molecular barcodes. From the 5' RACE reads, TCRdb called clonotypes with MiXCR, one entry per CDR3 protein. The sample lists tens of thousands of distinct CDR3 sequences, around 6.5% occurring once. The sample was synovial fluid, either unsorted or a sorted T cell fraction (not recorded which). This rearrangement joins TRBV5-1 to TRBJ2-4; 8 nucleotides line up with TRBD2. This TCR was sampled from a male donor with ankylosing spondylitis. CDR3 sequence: CASSLEVAGHKNIQYF. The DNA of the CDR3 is TGCGCCAGCAGCTTGGAAGTAGCGGGGCACAAAAACATTCAGTACTTC. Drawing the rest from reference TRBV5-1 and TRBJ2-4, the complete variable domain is KAGVTQTPRYLIKTRGQQVTLSCSPISGHRSVSWYQQTPGQGLQFLFEYFSETQRNKGNFPGRFSGRQFSNSRSEMNVSTLELGDSALYLCASSLEVAGHKNIQYFGAGTRLSVL.